This T cell receptor (beta chain) was sequenced in a study of vaccination effects on CD4 cells after COVID-19. As for the study in general: Post-vaccine sampling occurred a median 72 days after the second dose.

Turning to this clone: Its antigen is unidentified.

V trimming: 6 bases; J trimming: 3 bases; junction bases outside the gene matches: 8. The germline V gene has CDR1 SNHLY and CDR2 FYNNEI. This CDR3 is 15 amino acids long. Study-level points and caveats: After vaccination, at late timepoints, clones induced by infection and by vaccine contracted markedly. The study found that only 1 of 255 vaccine-induced clones from healthy vaccinees cross-reacted with common cold coronaviruses.

TCRdb's copy holds only in-frame clones and misses some; the assay was immunoSEQ multiplex PCR. The top ten hold about 2% of the sample, which has tens of thousands of clones, roughly 75% seen once. Culture lasted about ten days before CD4+ T cell isolation. It was two doses of either the BNT162b2 or mRNA-1273 vaccine that participants received. Vaccinated recipients, who were negative for nucleocapsid antibodies, had no history of SARS-CoV-2 infection. The sequence was collected from a human donor who received a COVID-19 vaccine. The V gene is TRBV2, the J gene TRBJ1-5, with 7 bases that match TRBD1. This material consisted of CD4+ T cells from PBMCs cultured without peptide, taken after COVID-19 vaccination. The CDR3 DNA sequence: TGTGCCAGCAGAGAGGGACAGACTAACAATCAGCCCCAGCATTTT. Translation: CASREGQTNNQPQHF.